These 26 T cell receptor beta chains originate from one sample sequenced in a study of PD-1 blockade in classical Hodgkin lymphoma. All patients relapsed after autologous stem cell transplantation, and brentuximab vedotin exposure varied. Only in-frame clones appear in the TCRdb table, and some are missing; sequencing was by immunoSEQ multiplex PCR. The table shows some 23,000 clones, with about 80% occurring only once. This specimen was peripheral blood mononuclear cells (PBMCs), taken before the second cycle of nivolumab. Receptors were obtained from a human donor with classical Hodgkin lymphoma.

The CDR3 sequence: CASSLGDEQYF. In nucleotides, the CDR3 is TGTGCCAGCAGCTTAGGGGACGAGCAGTACTTC. The chain uses TRBV11-3 and TRBJ2-7; D call uncertain. Per germline, CDR1 SGHNT and CDR2 YENEEA. Trimming shortened V by 1 base and J by 5 bases, and 3 bases separated the two germline ends. This CDR3 contains 11 residues.

The rearrangement joins TRBV10-3 to TRBJ2-3, with D tentatively TRBD2 (6 bases). Germline CDR1 and CDR2: ENHRY and SYGVKD. The CDR3 runs to 13 residues. V was cut by 6 bases and J by 6 bases, with 13 bases left in between. The CDR3 DNA follows: TGTGCCATCAGCGCGGCTAGCGACGATACGCAGTATTTT. Its protein is CAISAASDDTQYF.

This chain connects TRBV28 to TRBJ1-2; maybe TRBD1 (6 bases). The CDR3 contains 15 residues. Per the germline V gene, CDR1 is MDHEN and CDR2 is SYDVKM. V was pared by 5 bases and J by 8 bases, with 21 bases between. CDR3 bases: TGTGCCAGCAGTCTATTCCCGAGGGGGGCGGTAGGCTACACCTTC. Translating it yields CASSLFPRGAVGYTF.

The V gene is TRBV11-1, the J gene TRBJ2-6, with D unresolved. Germline lookup yields CDR1 SGHAT and CDR2 FQDESV (reference sequence). The V end was cut by 2 bases, the J end by 3 bases, with 8 bases between. CDR3 size: 15 residues. The CDR3 region is CASSLRSNGANVLTF. CDR3 bases: TGTGCCAGCAGCTTACGAAGCAATGGGGCCAACGTCCTGACTTTC.

The gene calls are TRBV7-9 and TRBJ2-5; either TRBD1 or TRBD2 may supply D (5 bases each). The germline V gene has CDR1 SEHNR and CDR2 FQNEAQ (reference sequence). The CDR3 is 15 residues long. V was clipped by 4 bases and J by 5 bases, with 17 bases between them. CDR3 sequence reads: CASSYGYGGWETQYF. CDR3 bases: TGTGCCAGCAGCTACGGGTATGGGGGATGGGAGACCCAGTACTTC.

The V gene is TRBV5-1, the J gene TRBJ2-7; 7 nucleotides align to TRBD2. Germline CDR1 reads SGHRS; CDR2 reads YFSETQ. The trim removed 4 bases at V and 3 bases at J, leaving 7 bases unmatched. This CDR3 region has 14 residues. The CDR3 here is CASSLGRAGYEQYF. The CDR3 DNA reads as TGCGCCAGCAGCCTGGGGAGGGCCGGCTACGAGCAGTACTTC. Full variable domain (outside the CDR3, taken from reference TRBV5-1 and TRBJ2-7): KAGVTQTPRYLIKTRGQQVTLSCSPISGHRSVSWYQQTPGQGLQFLFEYFSETQRNKGNFPGRFSGRQFSNSRSEMNVSTLELGDSALYLCASSLGRAGYEQYFGPGTRLTVT.

In its sample, this clone was seen once. The CDR3 sequence: CASSPGGNEQFF. CDR3 in DNA: TGTGCCAGCAGTCCTGGGGGAAATGAGCAGTTCTTC. The chain employs TRBV6-6 and TRBJ2-1; D may correspond to TRBD1 or TRBD2 (5 bases each). CDR1 and CDR2 from the germline V gene are MNHNY and SVGAGI (reference sequence). The V gene lost 5 bases and the J gene lost 7 bases, with 9 bases spanning the gap. The CDR3 totals 12 residues.

The chain couples TRBV28 to TRBJ1-2, with a tentative D call TRBD1 (5 bases). The germline gives CDR1 MDHEN, CDR2 SYDVKM. The CDR3 length is 15 residues. The germline V and J ends were trimmed by 1 base and 4 bases, with 13 bases remaining between them. CDR3 region: CASSLSPTDLYGYTF. The CDR3 bases are TGTGCCAGCAGTTTATCCCCGACAGACCTCTATGGCTACACCTTC.

V is TRBV7-9 and J is TRBJ2-1; D is perhaps TRBD1 or TRBD2 (6 bases each). Trimming shortened V by 7 bases and J by 9 bases, and 19 bases separated the two germline ends. CDR1 and CDR2 from the germline V gene are SEHNR and FQNEAQ (reference sequence). The CDR3 has 14 residues. The CDR3 loop is CASITTGARIEQFF. CDR3 DNA sequence: TGTGCCAGCATAACAACGGGGGCGCGTATTGAGCAGTTCTTC.

The chain links TRBV5-1 to TRBJ2-1; D remains unclear. The CDR3 runs 11 residues. Per the germline V gene, CDR1 is SGHRS and CDR2 is YFSETQ. V lost 4 bases and J 8 bases, leaving 7 bases between the germline ends. The CDR3 is CASSLWDEQFF. CDR3 sequence (DNA): TGCGCCAGCAGCCTTTGGGATGAGCAGTTCTTC.

The chain is built from TRBV6-1 and TRBJ1-5; 10 positions agree with TRBD1. J lost 4 bases, V lost 6 bases, and 6 bases had no gene match. Germline V CDR1 and CDR2: MNHNS, SASEGT. The CDR3 has 15 amino acids. The CDR3 is CASSRQGAFNQPQHF. The CDR3, as DNA: TGTGCCAGCAGCAGACAGGGGGCTTTTAATCAGCCCCAGCATTTT.

V is TRBV7-9 and J is TRBJ2-2, with D uncertain. This CDR3 spans 15 amino acids. Germline V gene lookup returns CDR1 SEHNR and CDR2 FQNEAQ (reference sequence). V was shortened by 1 base and J by 2 bases, with 8 bases between the two germline ends. CDR3 sequence reads: CASSLDFTNTGELFF. In nucleotides, the CDR3 is TGTGCCAGCAGCTTAGATTTCACCAACACCGGGGAGCTGTTTTTT.

The chain combines TRBV7-9 with TRBJ2-4, with D possibly matching TRBD2 (6 bases). V lost 6 bases to trimming and J lost 3 bases, with 9 bases between them. CDR1 is SEHNR, CDR2 FQNEAQ, per germline (reference sequence). The CDR3 covers 13 residues. CDR3 loop: CASSGGGKNIQYF. The CDR3 DNA reads TGTGCCAGCAGTGGGGGAGGCAAAAACATTCAGTACTTC.

The chain employs TRBV5-4 and TRBJ1-2; unclear D gene. The CDR3 covers 15 residues. Germline CDR1 and CDR2: SGHNT and YYREEE (reference sequence). The V end was cut by 2 bases, the J end by 8 bases, with 19 bases between. CDR3 nucleotide sequence: TGTGCCAGCAGCTTTCCCTCGCCCGTTGCAGGAGGCTACACCTTC. Amino acid sequence: CASSFPSPVAGGYTF.

The CDR3 protein is CASSLGRETQYF. CDR3 bases: TGTGCCAGCAGCTTAGGGCGGGAGACCCAGTACTTC. The chain recombines TRBV11-2 with TRBJ2-5; D unresolved. Germline V gene lookup returns CDR1 SGHAT and CDR2 FQNNGV. The CDR3 has 12 amino acids. V lost 1 base to trimming and J lost 5 bases, with 5 bases between them.

This clone was observed a single time. This chain links TRBV7-9 with TRBJ2-4, with TRBD1 matching 8 bases. CDR1 SEHNR and CDR2 FQNEAQ come from the germline V gene (reference sequence). The CDR3 loop spans 15 amino acids. V lost 5 bases, J lost 6 bases, and 9 bases stayed unmatched. The CDR3 sequence is CASSVSGQGVNIQYF. The CDR3 DNA is TGTGCCAGCAGCGTCAGCGGACAGGGTGTAAACATTCAGTACTTC.

The chain couples TRBV16 to TRBJ2-2; 10 bases are shared with TRBD1. V lost 3 bases and J lost 6; bases outside the gene matches: 1. The length of the CDR3 is 14 residues. The germline CDR1 and CDR2 sequences are KGHSY and FQNENV. The CDR3: CASSHGTGAGELFF. CDR3 coding DNA: TGTGCCAGCAGCCACGGGACAGGGGCCGGGGAGCTGTTTTTT.

The gene calls are TRBV5-4 and TRBJ1-2; 8 nucleotides agree with TRBD1. The CDR3 runs to 13 residues. J was trimmed by 6 bases and V by 7 bases; bases with no gene match: 8. Looked up from germline, CDR1 is SGHNT and CDR2 is YYREEE (reference sequence). Written as DNA, the CDR3 is TGTGCCAGCCGACGACAGGGGAGTAATGGCTACACCTTC. This translates into CASRRQGSNGYTF.

This chain joins TRBV7-2 and TRBJ2-7; D is uncertain. This CDR3 spans 13 amino acids. V shed 3 bases and J shed 3 bases, with 9 bases lying between them. Germline loops: CDR1 SGHTA, CDR2 FQGNSA. This CDR3 reads CASSFTVGYEQYF. CDR3 coding DNA: TGTGCCAGCAGCTTTACGGTAGGCTACGAGCAGTACTTC.

The chain is built from TRBV28 and TRBJ2-4, with 7 bases aligning to TRBD1. CDR1 and CDR2 (germline): MDHEN, SYDVKM. Losses at the gene ends were 6 bases for V and 9 bases for J; bases not matched to a gene: 14. The CDR3 has 15 residues. The CDR3: CASSPLGGRGLIQYF. The CDR3, as DNA: TGTGCCAGCAGCCCTTTAGGGGGCCGCGGCCTCATTCAGTACTTC.

V is TRBV5-1 and J is TRBJ2-1; weak D call: TRBD2 (5 bases). The V gene's germline CDR1 is SGHRS and CDR2 YFSETQ. V lost 2 bases to trimming and J lost 10 bases, with 16 bases between them. The CDR3 totals 14 residues. The CDR3 here is CASSLGSGEGEQFF. The CDR3 nucleotides read TGCGCCAGCAGCTTAGGCAGCGGCGAAGGAGAGCAGTTCTTC.

The chain has TRBV15 and TRBJ1-2, with D hard to call. With 0 bases removed from V and 6 bases from J, the gap between germline ends came to 8 bases. The CDR3 is 13 residues long. The V gene's germline CDR1 is LNHNV and CDR2 YYDKDF (reference sequence). In DNA form, the CDR3 reads TGTGCCACCAGCAGAGATCGGAGCGATGGCTACACCTTC. It is translated as CATSRDRSDGYTF.

V usage is TRBV27 and J usage is TRBJ2-2; 8 nucleotides align to TRBD1. Germline V gene lookup returns CDR1 MNHEY and CDR2 SMNVEV (reference sequence). The trim removed 6 bases at V and 5 bases at J, leaving 11 bases unmatched. The CDR3 runs 16 residues. DNA of the CDR3: TGTGCCAGCAGCCTTGGGACAGGCCCCCTAACCGGGGAGCTGTTTTTT. Translated, it gives CASSLGTGPLTGELFF.

The chain couples TRBV18 to TRBJ1-1; TRBD1 might be the D (5 bases). The CDR3 has 13 amino acids. CDR1 is KGHSH, CDR2 LQKENI, per germline. V dropped 5 bases and J dropped 4 bases, with 11 bases sitting between them. The CDR3 DNA is TGTGCCAGCTCATCGGAGGGGACCACTGAAGCTTTCTTT. It is translated as CASSSEGTTEAFF.

The chain joins TRBV2 to TRBJ2-7, with a tentative D call TRBD2 (6 bases). CDR1 and CDR2 (germline): SNHLY, FYNNEI. This CDR3 is 13 amino acids long. V lost 4 bases and J lost 1, with 8 bases in between. DNA for the CDR3: TGTGCCAGCAGTGTGGCGGGATCCTACGAGCAGTACTTC. Its protein is CASSVAGSYEQYF.

The chain recombines TRBV10-3 with TRBJ2-3; 7 bases map to TRBD2. The V and J ends lost 6 bases and 5 bases, in that order; junction bases with no gene match: 8. The length of the CDR3 is 14 residues. Germline CDR1 reads ENHRY; CDR2 reads SYGVKD. The CDR3 loop is CAISQPRERDTQYF. CDR3 nucleotides: TGTGCCATCAGCCAACCGCGGGAGAGAGATACGCAGTATTTT.